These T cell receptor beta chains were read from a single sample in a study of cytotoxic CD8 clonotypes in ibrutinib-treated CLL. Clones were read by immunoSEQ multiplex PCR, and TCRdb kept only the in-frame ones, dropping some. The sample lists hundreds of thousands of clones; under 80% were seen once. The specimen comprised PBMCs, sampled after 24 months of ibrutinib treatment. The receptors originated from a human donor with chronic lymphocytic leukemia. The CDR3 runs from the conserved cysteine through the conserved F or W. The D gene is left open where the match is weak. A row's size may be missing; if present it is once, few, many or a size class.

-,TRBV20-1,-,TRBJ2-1,TGCAGTGCTAGAGTTGGGTATGAGCAGTTCTTC,CSARVGYEQFF
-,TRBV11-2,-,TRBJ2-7,TGTGCCAGCAGCATTAGACTAGAAACTACCTACGAGCAGTACTTC,CASSIRLETTYEQYF
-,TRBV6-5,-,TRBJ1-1,TGTGCCAGCAGTTACTCCTGGGCTGAAGCTTTCTTT,CASSYSWAEAFF
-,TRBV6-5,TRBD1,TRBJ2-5,TGTGCCAGCAGTTACTCGTCAGGGGGCGCGAAGACCCAGTACTTC,CASSYSSGGAKTQYF
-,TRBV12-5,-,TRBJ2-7,TGTGCTAGTGGTTTGAAAAGAGGAGGTTTCCCAGGACCCTACGAGCAGTACTTC,CASGLKRGGFPGPYEQYF
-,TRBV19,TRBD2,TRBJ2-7,TGTGCCAGTAGTACGATCCCCGGACTAGCGGGAGCCCCCTACGAGCAGTACTTC,CASSTIPGLAGAPYEQYF
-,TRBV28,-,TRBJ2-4,TGTGCCAGCAGTCCGTCCGGTATTCAGTACTTC,CASSPSGIQYF
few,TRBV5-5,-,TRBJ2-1,TGTGCCAGCAGCTTTTGGAACAATGAGCAGTTCTTC,CASSFWNNEQFF
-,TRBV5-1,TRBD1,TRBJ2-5,TGCGCCAGCAGCTTGGCCTTGGCAGGGGGAGAGACCCAGTACTTC,CASSLALAGGETQYF
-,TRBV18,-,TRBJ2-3,TGTGCCAGCTCACCACTGCGGGGACCAGATACGCAGTATTTT,CASSPLRGPDTQYF
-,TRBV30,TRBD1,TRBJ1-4,TGTGCCTGGGGACGGACAGGGCAGGAAAAACTGTTTTTT,CAWGRTGQEKLFF
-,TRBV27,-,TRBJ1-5,TGTGCCAGCAGTTTGAGCTTAAGTCAGCCCCAGCATTTT,CASSLSLSQPQHF
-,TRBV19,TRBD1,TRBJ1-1,TGTGCCAGTAGTAATTTACAGGGGGTTGATGAAGCTTTCTTT,CASSNLQGVDEAFF
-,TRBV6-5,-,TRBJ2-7,TGTGCCAGCAGTTGGGACGGTACCTACGAGCAGTACTTC,CASSWDGTYEQYF
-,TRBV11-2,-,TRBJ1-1,TGTGCCAGCAGCTTAATGGTTCTGTTAAACACTGAAGCTTTCTTT,CASSLMVLLNTEAFF
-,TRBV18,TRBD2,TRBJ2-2,TGTGCCAGCTCACCGGGACTAGCGGGGATCACCGGGGAGCTGTTTTTT,CASSPGLAGITGELFF
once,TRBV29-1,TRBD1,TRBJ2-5,TGCAGCGTTGAAGGTGGGACAGGGAAAGAGACCCAGTACTTC,CSVEGGTGKETQYF
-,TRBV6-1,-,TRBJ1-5,TGTGCCAGCAGTGACAGGTATAGCAATCAGCCCCAGCATTTT,CASSDRYSNQPQHF
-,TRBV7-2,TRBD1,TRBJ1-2,TGTGCCAGCAGCGTCGGACAGGTGATAAACTATGGCTACACCTTC,CASSVGQVINYGYTF
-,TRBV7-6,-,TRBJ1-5,TGTGCCAGCAGCTTACTTCAGGGGCGTCAGCCCCAGCATTTT,CASSLLQGRQPQHF
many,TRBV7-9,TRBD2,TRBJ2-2,TGTGCCAGCAGCTTCGGAGCGGGGAGCAGCAGGGAGCTGTTTTTT,CASSFGAGSSRELFF
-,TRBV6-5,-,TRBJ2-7,TGTGCCAGCAGTTACGGAGCCCGCTACGAGCAGTACTTC,CASSYGARYEQYF
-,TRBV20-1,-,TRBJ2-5,TGCAGTGCTACACAAGAGACCCAGTACTTC,CSATQETQYF
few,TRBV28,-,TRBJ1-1,TGTGCCAGCAATAGGGAGACTGAAGCTTTCTTT,CASNRETEAFF
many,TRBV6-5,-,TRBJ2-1,TGTGCCAGCAGCCGGGACGGGTCATACAATGAGCAGTTCTTC,CASSRDGSYNEQFF
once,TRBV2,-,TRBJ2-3,TGTGCCAGCAGCCCCGTGACTTCTGGCACAGATACGCAGTATTTT,CASSPVTSGTDTQYF
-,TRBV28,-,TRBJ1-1,TGTGCCAGCAGCCCGCCCCAGAACACTGAAGCTTTCTTT,CASSPPQNTEAFF
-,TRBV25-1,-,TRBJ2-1,TGTGCCAGCAGCAGGGGCAATGAGCAGTTCTTC,CASSRGNEQFF
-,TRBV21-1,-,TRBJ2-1,TGTGCCAGCAGCAAACAATTTGGGGGCCGGAGCTCCTACAATGAGCAGTTCTTC,CASSKQFGGRSSYNEQFF
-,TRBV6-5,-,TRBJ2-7,TGTGCCACCAAGAACAGGGCCTACGAGCAGTACTTC,CATKNRAYEQYF
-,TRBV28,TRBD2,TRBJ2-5,TGTGCCAGCAGTTCCCGGGGGACTAGCGTAGAGACCCAGTACTTC,CASSSRGTSVETQYF
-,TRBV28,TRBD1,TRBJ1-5,TGTGCCAGCAGTTATGGGGGTGGACAGGGCAATCAGCCCCAGCATTTT,CASSYGGGQGNQPQHF
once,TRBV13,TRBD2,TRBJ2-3,TGTGCCAGCAGCCTCGGACTAGCGGGAGGCCTTAGCACAGATACGCAGTATTTT,CASSLGLAGGLSTDTQYF
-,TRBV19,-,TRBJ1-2,TGTGCCAGTAGCTATTCCGGGAACTATGGCTACACCTTC,CASSYSGNYGYTF
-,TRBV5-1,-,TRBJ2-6,TGCGCCAGCACCCTGGGGGAGTCTGTCCCCAACGTCCTGACTTTC,CASTLGESVPNVLTF
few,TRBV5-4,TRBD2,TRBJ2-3,TGTGCCAGCAGCCCCACTAGCGGGAGTGGAACAGATACGCAGTATTTT,CASSPTSGSGTDTQYF
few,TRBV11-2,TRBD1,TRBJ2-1,TGTGCCAGCAGCTTAGGGACAGGTTACAATGAGCAGTTCTTC,CASSLGTGYNEQFF
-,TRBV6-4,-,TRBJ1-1,TGTGCCAGCAGACCGATGGCAGGAGGGACTGAAGCTTTCTTT,CASRPMAGGTEAFF
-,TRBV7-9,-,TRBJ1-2,TGTGGCGGGACGGGGACTAATAACTATGGCTACACCTTC,CGGTGTNNYGYTF
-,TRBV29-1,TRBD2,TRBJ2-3,TGCAGCGTTGAACTTTTGGCTAGCGGGAGTATCGGAGATACGCAGTATTTT,CSVELLASGSIGDTQYF
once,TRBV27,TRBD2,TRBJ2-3,TGTGCCAGCAGTTTATTCCTAGCGGGAAGCACAGATACGCAGTATTTT,CASSLFLAGSTDTQYF